Shown below are 18 T cell receptor beta chains from a single sample sequenced in a study of blood T cell repertoires in COVID-19. Produced via immunoSEQ multiplex PCR; TCRdb's table is partial and in-frame only. The repertoire has about 150,000 clones, over 60% of them found once; the top ten carry approximately 1.8%. Sequenced sample: peripheral blood. All receptors derive from a man of 80 years or more with acute or convalescent COVID-19.

The chain combines TRBV6-1 with TRBJ2-5; 11 bases match TRBD1. CDR3 length: 16 amino acids. J gave up 5 bases and V 2 bases, and 7 bases lay outside the gene matches. From germline, CDR1 is MNHNS and CDR2 SASEGT. The CDR3 nucleotides are TGTGCCAGCAGTGAATGGACAGGGGGCGACGGGGAGACCCAGTACTTC. Translated: CASSEWTGGDGETQYF.

The chain carries TRBV19 and TRBJ1-4; 7 positions match TRBD1. Germline loops: CDR1 LNHDA, CDR2 SQIVND (reference sequence). The CDR3 runs 14 residues. Trimming at V came to 5 bases and at J to 8 bases, leaving 8 bases not matched to a gene. The CDR3: CASSQQGRREKLFF. DNA of the CDR3: TGTGCCAGTAGTCAACAGGGGAGGAGGGAAAAACTGTTTTTT.

The chain employs TRBV5-4 and TRBJ2-2; no reliable D call. Germline lookup yields CDR1 SGHNT and CDR2 YYREEE (reference sequence). The CDR3 extends over 14 amino acids. Trimming took 0 bases from V and 1 from J, leaving 4 bases between them. The DNA for the CDR3 is TGTGCCAGCAGCTTGGATATGAACACCGGGGAGCTGTTTTTT. It yields the protein CASSLDMNTGELFF.

This chain joins TRBV5-4 and TRBJ1-1, with a possible D match to TRBD1 (6 bases). CDR1 and CDR2 (germline): SGHNT, YYREEE (reference sequence). V was trimmed by 0 bases and J by 7 bases, leaving 25 bases between them. The CDR3 is 18 amino acids. The CDR3 region has the DNA TGTGCCAGCAGCTTGGCCTTACGTGGTGGGGGCAGGGTTGGTGAAGCTTTCTTT. Residues: CASSLALRGGGRVGEAFF.

The V and J genes are TRBV4-3 and TRBJ2-5; 7 bases are a match to TRBD1. The CDR3 has 15 residues. The V gene end was trimmed by 4 bases and the J gene end by 5 bases; junction bases not matched to a gene: 10. Germline CDR1 LGHNA, CDR2 YSLEER. The CDR3 here is CASSPGTGVAETQYF. The CDR3 nucleotides read TGCGCCAGCAGCCCGGGTACAGGGGTTGCGGAGACCCAGTACTTC.

V gene TRBV7-2 combines with J gene TRBJ2-1; a weak D match, TRBD2 (7 bases). This CDR3 contains 15 residues. Germline V gene data show CDR1 as SGHTA and CDR2 as FQGNSA. Deletions cut 0 bases from V and 3 bases from J, with 9 bases between. CDR3 DNA: TGTGCCAGCAGCTTAGCGCGGGGGCACTACAATGAGCAGTTCTTC. Protein sequence: CASSLARGHYNEQFF.

The rearrangement joins TRBV18 to TRBJ1-1; D ambiguous. Germline CDR1 KGHSH, CDR2 LQKENI. V lost 3 bases, J lost 4 bases, and 9 bases lay in between. The CDR3 spans 13 residues. The CDR3 spells CASSPSERTEAFF. DNA for the CDR3: TGTGCCAGCTCACCCTCCGAGCGCACTGAAGCTTTCTTT.

The V call is TRBV18, the J call TRBJ2-3; the match to TRBD2 covers 8 bases. Germline CDR1 KGHSH, CDR2 LQKENI. V trimming: 5 bases; J trimming: 2 bases; junction bases outside the gene matches: 6. The CDR3 is 15 amino acids. The CDR3 loop reads CASSGSAGVTDTQYF. CDR3 DNA sequence: TGTGCCAGCTCAGGATCAGCGGGGGTCACAGATACGCAGTATTTT. The full variable domain, with the rest looked up from reference TRBV18 and TRBJ2-3, is NAGVMQNPRHLVRRRGQEARLRCSPMKGHSHVYWYRQLPEEGLKFMVYLQKENIIDESGMPKERFSAEFPKEGPSILRIQQVVRGDSAAYFCASSGSAGVTDTQYFGPGTRLTVL.

The chain couples TRBV28 to TRBJ1-4, with 10 bases identical to TRBD1. The germline gives CDR1 MDHEN, CDR2 SYDVKM. Trimming took 6 bases from V and 3 from J; bases not matched to a gene: 10. The CDR3 is 17 amino acids. CDR3 residues: CASSSGTGVVANEKLFF. CDR3 nucleotide sequence: TGTGCCAGCAGCTCCGGGACAGGGGTTGTGGCTAATGAAAAACTGTTTTTT.

The chain is built from TRBV6-5 and TRBJ2-3; D perhaps matches TRBD1 (6 bases). This CDR3 is 13 amino acids long. Trimming pared 7 bases from V and 9 bases from J, leaving 17 bases between. CDR1 and CDR2 (germline): MNHEY, SVGAGI. DNA of the CDR3: TGTGCCAGCACTACCCGGGACAAGAGGACGCAGTATTTT. This encodes CASTTRDKRTQYF.

CDR3 region: CASSRRALGGETQYF. In nucleotides, the CDR3 is TGTGCCAGCAGCCGGCGGGCCTTAGGGGGAGAGACCCAGTACTTC. This chain joins TRBV11-2 and TRBJ2-5, with D maybe TRBD1 (6 bases). CDR1 and CDR2 (germline): SGHAT, FQNNGV. The CDR3 consists of 15 residues. Trimming took off 5 bases at V and 4 bases at J, with 17 bases between the two ends.

This clone was seen repeatedly, ten times or more. This chain connects TRBV4-1 to TRBJ1-2, with 10 bases aligning to TRBD1. The CDR3 extends over 15 amino acids. Germline V gene data show CDR1 as MGHRA and CDR2 as YSYEKL. With 4 bases clipped from V and 8 bases from J, the junction kept 10 bases outside the gene matches. CDR3 sequence reads: CASSLGTGEWEGYTF. DNA for the CDR3: TGCGCCAGCAGCCTGGGGACAGGGGAGTGGGAGGGCTACACCTTC.

The gene calls are TRBV10-3 and TRBJ2-3; 8 bases fit TRBD1. The V gene's germline CDR1 is ENHRY and CDR2 SYGVKD. The trim removed 8 bases at V and 1 base at J, leaving 5 bases unmatched. This CDR3 is 14 amino acids long. The CDR3: CAISGTGRTDTQYF. The CDR3 DNA reads TGTGCCATCTCCGGGACAGGACGCACAGATACGCAGTATTTT.

The V gene is TRBV24-1, the J gene TRBJ2-2; tentatively, D is TRBD1 (5 bases). CDR3 length equals 13 residues. V gave up 1 base and J gave up 10 bases, with 9 bases separating them. CDR1 KGHDR and CDR2 SFDVKD come from the germline V gene. Here the CDR3 reads CATSDFGREELFF. DNA of the CDR3: TGTGCCACCAGTGATTTTGGCAGGGAGGAGCTGTTTTTT.

The rearrangement links TRBV11-3 to TRBJ2-5; D is possibly TRBD2 (5 bases). The CDR3 is made up of 14 amino acids. Germline CDR1 reads SGHNT; CDR2 reads YENEEA. The V and J ends lost 5 bases and 5 bases respectively, with 15 bases between them. CDR3 bases: TGTGCCAGCAGCCAATCGACTACCGGCGAGACCCAGTACTTC. Its translation: CASSQSTTGETQYF.

This chain uses TRBV5-6 with TRBJ1-3; 7 nucleotides agree with TRBD1. The CDR3 has 17 amino acids. Germline V gene sequence: CDR1 SGHDT, CDR2 YYEEEE. V shed 3 bases, J shed 2 bases, and the junction held 11 bases outside the gene matches. In DNA form, the CDR3 reads TGTGCCAGCAGCTGGGACCATACAGGGGTGGCTGGAAACACCATATATTTT. Amino acids: CASSWDHTGVAGNTIYF. Full variable domain (rest looked up from reference TRBV5-6 and TRBJ1-3): DAGVTQSPTHLIKTRGQQVTLRCSPKSGHDTVSWYQQALGQGPQFIFQYYEEEERQRGNFPDRFSGHQFPNYSSELNVNALLLGDSALYLCASSWDHTGVAGNTIYFGEGSWLTVV.

This rearrangement joins TRBV7-9 to TRBJ2-2, with 12 bases fitting TRBD2. With V trimmed by 4 bases and J by 6 bases, 6 bases remained unmatched. This CDR3 is built from 16 residues. Germline V gene data show CDR1 as SEHNR and CDR2 as FQNEAQ (reference sequence). The CDR3 spells CASSSRLAGEAGELFF. In DNA form, the CDR3 reads TGTGCCAGCAGCTCTCGACTAGCGGGGGAGGCCGGGGAGCTGTTTTTT.

V usage is TRBV11-3 and J usage is TRBJ2-3, with 8 bases lining up with TRBD1. Germline V gene sequence: CDR1 SGHNT, CDR2 YENEEA. The J segment lost 1 base and the V segment lost 6 bases, leaving 3 bases of the junction unmatched. The CDR3 has 14 amino acids. The CDR3, as DNA: TGTGCCAGCAGGCAGGGGGCTGGCACAGATACGCAGTATTTT. It codes for CASRQGAGTDTQYF.